The 23 T cell receptor beta chains listed next were all sequenced from one sample in a study of neurological immune-mediated disorders. TCRdb reanalysed the 5' RACE reads using MiXCR and keeps one entry per CDR3 protein. The sample includes roughly 76,000 distinct CDR3 sequences, roughly 13% of them seen just once. Specimen: PBMCs. The origin of the receptors is a woman in her 50s in good health.

This clonotype was counted at least ten times. The chain uses TRBV7-9 and TRBJ1-1; TRBD1 agrees at 11 bases. Germline trimming cut 3 bases from V and 8 bases from J; bases unmatched to any gene: 5. Germline V CDR1 and CDR2: SEHNR, FQNEAQ (reference sequence). The CDR3 loop spans 14 amino acids. CDR3 nucleotide sequence: TGTGCCAGCAGCTTTGGGACAGGGGGTATAGAAGCTTTCTTT. It is translated as CASSFGTGGIEAFF.

This clonotype was seen many times. The J gene is TRBJ2-1, the V gene TRBV20-1, with D tentatively TRBD2 (5 bases). This CDR3 is 15 amino acids long. Trimming shortened V by 6 bases and J by 0 bases, and 15 bases separated the two germline ends. Per germline, CDR1 DFQATT and CDR2 SNEGSKA (reference sequence). The CDR3 is CSARTGISSYNEQFF. CDR3 coding DNA: TGCAGTGCCCGGACGGGAATAAGCTCCTACAATGAGCAGTTCTTC.

This clonotype came up a few times. V is TRBV20-1 and J is TRBJ1-1, with TRBD1 identical over 8 bases. Germline V lookup: CDR1 DFQATT, CDR2 SNEGSKA (reference sequence). The junction had 9 bases not matched to a gene; V was cut back by 2 bases and J by 4 bases. The CDR3 runs 15 residues. CDR3: CSARPQGAFGTEAFF. The CDR3 DNA follows: TGCAGTGCTAGACCTCAGGGGGCCTTTGGCACTGAAGCTTTCTTT.

This chain connects TRBV3-1 to TRBJ2-3, with 10 nucleotides matching TRBD2. This CDR3 has 16 amino acids. The V and J ends lost 4 bases and 4 bases, in that order; junction bases with no gene match: 8. In germline, CDR1 is LGHDT, CDR2 YNNKEL (reference sequence). As DNA, the CDR3 is TGTGCCAGCAGCCGAGAGAGCGGGGGGGGCTCAGATACGCAGTATTTT. This codes for CASSRESGGGSDTQYF.

This clonotype was seen just once. This chain connects TRBV5-1 to TRBJ1-1; D is unclear. Trimming left V 0 bases short and J 6 bases short, with 9 bases between. This CDR3 is built from 13 residues. In germline, CDR1 is SGHRS, CDR2 YFSETQ. The CDR3 DNA follows: TGCGCCAGCAGCTTGGATTTAGGCTCTGAAGCTTTCTTT. It translates to CASSLDLGSEAFF.

This clonotype was seen repeatedly, ten times or more. The rearrangement links TRBV7-3 to TRBJ1-1, with 10 bases identical to TRBD1. The V gene's germline CDR1 is SGHTA and CDR2 FQGTGA. V was pared by 2 bases and J by 7 bases, with 4 bases of the junction left unmatched. The CDR3 loop spans 14 amino acids. The CDR3 coding sequence is TGTGCCAGCAGCTTAGGGACAGGGGCTAATGAAGCTTTCTTT. It yields the protein CASSLGTGANEAFF.

This clonotype showed up many times. This chain links TRBV5-5 with TRBJ1-2; D is perhaps TRBD1 (5 bases). CDR3 length: 14 residues. CDR1 is SGHKS and CDR2 is YYEKEE in the germline V gene (reference sequence). V lost 2 bases and J lost 5, with 13 bases in between. The CDR3 DNA reads as TGTGCCAGCAGCTTTTTGGGGGGAGAATATGGCTACACCTTC. Amino acids: CASSFLGGEYGYTF. The complete variable domain, with remaining parts taken from reference TRBV5-5 and TRBJ1-2, reads DAGVTQSPTHLIKTRGQQVTLRCSPISGHKSVSWYQQVLGQGPQFIFQYYEKEERGRGNFPDRFSARQFPNYSSELNVNALLLGDSALYLCASSFLGGEYGYTFGSGTRLTVV.

This chain's CDR3 is CASSLLAPTSGSYNEQFF. CDR3 in DNA: TGCGCCAGCAGCTTGCTGGCCCCCACTAGCGGCTCCTACAATGAGCAGTTCTTC. The V gene is TRBV5-1, the J gene TRBJ2-1, with 8 bases aligning to TRBD2. V lost 1 base and J lost 0; bases outside the gene matches: 9. Germline V gene data show CDR1 as SGHRS and CDR2 as YFSETQ. This CDR3 has 18 residues.

This clonotype came up many times. The V and J genes are TRBV29-1 and TRBJ1-1; no reliable D call. This CDR3 is 11 amino acids long. Germline V lookup: CDR1 SQVTM, CDR2 ANQGSEA. The ends were cut back, 6 bases at V and 1 base at J, with 6 bases in the middle. The CDR3 loop is CSVRENTEAFF. Written as DNA, the CDR3 is TGCAGCGTCCGGGAGAACACTGAAGCTTTCTTT.

This clonotype was observed many times. The rearrangement uses TRBV18 and TRBJ2-4, with no clear D. V lost 0 bases and J 0 bases, leaving 15 bases between the germline ends. The CDR3 covers 18 residues. Looked up from germline, CDR1 is KGHSH and CDR2 is LQKENI. This CDR3 is CASSPPGSVQLAKNIQYF. CDR3 DNA sequence: TGTGCCAGCTCACCACCGGGGTCTGTGCAACTAGCCAAAAACATTCAGTACTTC.

The chain couples TRBV27 to TRBJ2-2; TRBD2 agrees at 11 bases. Trimming took 3 bases from V and 6 from J; bases not matched to a gene: 6. Germline-derived CDR1 and CDR2 are MNHEY and SMNVEV (reference sequence). This CDR3 region has 16 residues. CDR3 sequence: CASSFQLAGAAGELFF. The CDR3 coding sequence is TGTGCCAGCAGTTTCCAACTAGCGGGAGCCGCCGGGGAGCTGTTTTTT.

There are many counts of this clonotype. The rearrangement links TRBV5-1 to TRBJ2-5; perhaps TRBD1 as D (6 bases). V was cut by 3 bases and J by 0 bases, with 9 bases left in between. Germline assignment: CDR1 SGHRS and CDR2 YFSETQ. The length of the CDR3 is 14 residues. The CDR3 reads CASSSGQYQETQYF. The CDR3 bases are TGCGCCAGCAGCTCTGGACAGTACCAAGAGACCCAGTACTTC.

This clonotype occurred many times. This chain links TRBV5-1 with TRBJ2-7, with 10 bases that match TRBD2. J lost 3 bases, V lost 0 bases, and 6 bases had no gene match. Germline-derived CDR1 and CDR2 are SGHRS and YFSETQ. CDR3 length: 16 amino acids. Written as DNA, the CDR3 is TGCGCCAGCAGCTTGGAAGGTAGCGGGAGGTTCTACGAGCAGTACTTC. Translation: CASSLEGSGRFYEQYF.

This clonotype was recorded at least ten times. The rearrangement links TRBV7-9 to TRBJ2-3; D is undetermined. CDR1 SEHNR and CDR2 FQNEAQ come from the germline V gene (reference sequence). This CDR3 has 15 residues. Trimming cost V 8 bases and J 4 bases, with 19 bases left between them. CDR3 sequence: CASEQQTKKPDTQYF. The CDR3 DNA follows: TGTGCCAGCGAACAGCAGACAAAGAAGCCAGATACGCAGTATTTT.

This clonotype was counted at least ten times. V gene TRBV20-1 combines with J gene TRBJ1-2; 9 nucleotides align to TRBD1. V shed 6 bases and J 4 bases; nucleotides not matched to a gene: 6. This CDR3 has 13 amino acids. Germline CDR1 reads DFQATT; CDR2 reads SNEGSKA (reference sequence). The CDR3 sequence is CSARDRGGYGYTF. CDR3 DNA sequence: TGCAGTGCGCGAGACAGGGGGGGCTATGGCTACACCTTC.

This clonotype was seen just once. The chain joins TRBV30 to TRBJ2-3; D gene uncertain. This CDR3 is built from 12 residues. Germline V gene data show CDR1 as GTSNPN and CDR2 as SVGIG (reference sequence). V lost 3 bases, J lost 6 bases, and 10 bases lay in between. This CDR3 reads CAWRPEGDTQYF. CDR3 nucleotide sequence: TGTGCCTGGAGGCCCGAAGGGGATACGCAGTATTTT.

This clonotype was counted many times. The chain combines TRBV18 with TRBJ2-5; D unresolved. Germline CDR1 reads KGHSH; CDR2 reads LQKENI. There are 14 residues in the CDR3. V gave up 3 bases and J gave up 1 base, with 9 bases separating them. The CDR3 DNA is TGTGCCAGCTCACCGCTCCAGGCCCAAGAGACCCAGTACTTC. It translates to CASSPLQAQETQYF.

This clonotype was seen only once. A single base separates this from a much larger clone, so it may be a read error. The V and J genes are TRBV9 and TRBJ2-2, with D tentatively TRBD1 or TRBD2 (5 bases each). CDR3 length: 16 residues. Germline V CDR1 and CDR2: SGDLS, YYNGEE. V dropped 0 bases and J dropped 6 bases, with 15 bases sitting between them. CDR3 protein: CASSVATGAEPGELFF. CDR3 nucleotide sequence: TGTGCCAGCAGCGTAGCGACCGGGGCGGAACCCGGGGAGCTGTTTTTT.

In its sample, this clonotype was seen a few times. The chain joins TRBV29-1 to TRBJ2-7; 7 bases are shared with TRBD1. CDR1 is SQVTM and CDR2 is ANQGSEA in the germline V gene. V was clipped by 7 bases and J by 2 bases; unmatched bases: 5. There are 12 residues in the CDR3. CDR3 sequence: CSAGTATYEQYF. The CDR3 nucleotides read TGCAGCGCCGGGACAGCCACCTACGAGCAGTACTTC.

This clonotype appeared many times. DNA for the CDR3: TGCAGTGCTAGAGATAGGAGGGGAACGAATGAAAAACTGTTTTTT. Its translation: CSARDRRGTNEKLFF. This rearrangement joins TRBV20-1 to TRBJ1-4, with D perhaps TRBD1 (5 bases). The V end lost 0 bases, the J end lost 5 bases, and 13 bases lay between the germline ends. CDR1 is DFQATT, CDR2 SNEGSKA, per germline (reference sequence). The CDR3 extends over 15 amino acids.

This clonotype was counted many times. The chain employs TRBV2 and TRBJ1-5; D is unresolved. The germline V gene has CDR1 SNHLY and CDR2 FYNNEI. The CDR3 is 13 amino acids. The V end lost 7 bases, the J end lost 4 bases, and 11 bases lay between the germline ends. The CDR3 nucleotides are TGTGCCAGCACCTGGGTAGGTAATCAGCCCCAGCATTTT. Protein product: CASTWVGNQPQHF.

V is TRBV11-2 and J is TRBJ2-2, with D possibly called TRBD1 or TRBD2 (5 bases each). The germline V gene encodes CDR1 SGHAT and CDR2 FQNNGV. The CDR3 has 15 amino acids. Trimming removed 1 base from V and 3 bases from J, with 9 bases in between. The DNA of the CDR3 is TGTGCCAGCAGCTTAGGGGACGGATACACCGGGGAGCTGTTTTTT. This gives the protein CASSLGDGYTGELFF.

This clonotype was counted at least ten times. The chain is built from TRBV5-1 and TRBJ1-5, with TRBD1 as a possible D gene (5 bases). Germline loops: CDR1 SGHRS, CDR2 YFSETQ. This CDR3 contains 15 residues. The V gene lost 4 bases and the J gene lost 2 bases, with 13 bases spanning the gap. CDR3 loop: CASSPEGMGNQPQHF. In DNA, the CDR3 is TGCGCCAGCAGCCCGGAGGGGATGGGCAATCAGCCCCAGCATTTT.